This section outlines one T cell receptor beta chain sequence together with its context. This sample was included in a study of cytomegalovirus exposure and HLA in healthy donors. The PCR used 60 Vbeta and 13 Jbeta primers. The assay was immunoSEQ multiplex PCR, and TCRdb's table has in-frame clones only and misses some. In the table there are some 150,000 clones, approximately 78% of which are singletons. Germline loops: CDR1 SGHTA, CDR2 FQGTGA. The CDR3 is 14 amino acids. The germline V and J ends were trimmed by 4 bases and 9 bases, with 13 bases remaining between them. Investigators did not record CMV serostatus for this donor.

The rearrangement uses TRBV7-3 and TRBJ1-6; no firm D call. The source of this sequence is a human donor in good health. Sequenced sample: PBMCs. Written as DNA, the CDR3 is TGTGCCAGCAGCTCAAACCGTCGTAGTTCACCCCTCCACTTT. As protein: CASSSNRRSSPLHF.